This TCR beta chain comes out of a study of T-cell memory formation after mild COVID-19. On the study more broadly: The TCR clusters were mostly specific to one donor. Study-level points and caveats: Researchers found some responding clones in pre-infection memory, a sign that cross-reactive memory joined.

As to this clonotype: The target antigen is unknown.

5'RACE primed from the constant segment yielded TCR alpha and TCR beta cDNA libraries bearing sample barcodes and UMIs. TCRdb re-derived calls from the 5' RACE reads in MiXCR, one entry per CDR3 protein. The repertoire consists of fewer than 95,000 distinct CDR3 sequences, with around 16% occurring once and the leading ten covering around two fifths. The CDR3 extends over 11 amino acids. With 2 bases removed from V and 11 bases from J, the gap between germline ends came to 9 bases. Germline values: CDR1 SGHAT, CDR2 FQNNGV. The specimen sequenced was PBMCs or a T cell subset sorted from them (not recorded which). The chain links TRBV11-2 to TRBJ1-1; D remains ambiguous. This receptor was taken from a man younger than 30 who had mild COVID-19 (a few samples of this study predate the infection). Cell type and time point are not known. The CDR3 loop is CASSLLGGAFF. CDR3 nucleotide sequence: TGTGCCAGCAGCTTATTGGGAGGGGCTTTCTTT.